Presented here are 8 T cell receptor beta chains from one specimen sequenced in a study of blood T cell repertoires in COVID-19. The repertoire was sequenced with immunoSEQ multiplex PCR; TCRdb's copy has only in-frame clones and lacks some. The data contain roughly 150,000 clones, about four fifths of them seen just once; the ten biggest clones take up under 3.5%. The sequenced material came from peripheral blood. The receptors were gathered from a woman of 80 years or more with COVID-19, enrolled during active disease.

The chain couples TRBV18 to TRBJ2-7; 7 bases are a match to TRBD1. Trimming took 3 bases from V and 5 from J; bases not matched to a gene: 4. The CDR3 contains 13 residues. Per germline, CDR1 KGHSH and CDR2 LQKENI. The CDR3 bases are TGTGCCAGCTCACCTGACAGGGACCACGAGCAGTACTTC. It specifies CASSPDRDHEQYF.

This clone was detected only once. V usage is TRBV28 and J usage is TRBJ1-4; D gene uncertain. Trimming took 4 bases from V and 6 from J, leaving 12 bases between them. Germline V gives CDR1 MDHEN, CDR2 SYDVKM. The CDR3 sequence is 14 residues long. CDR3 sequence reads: CASSSGSQDEKLFF. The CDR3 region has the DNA TGTGCCAGCAGTTCCGGCAGTCAGGATGAAAAACTGTTTTTT.

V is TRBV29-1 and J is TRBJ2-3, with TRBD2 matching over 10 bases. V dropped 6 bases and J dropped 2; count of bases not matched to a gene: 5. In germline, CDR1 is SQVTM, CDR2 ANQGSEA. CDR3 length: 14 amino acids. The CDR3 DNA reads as TGCAGCGTCTCGACTAGCGGGTACACAGATACGCAGTATTTT. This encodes CSVSTSGYTDTQYF.

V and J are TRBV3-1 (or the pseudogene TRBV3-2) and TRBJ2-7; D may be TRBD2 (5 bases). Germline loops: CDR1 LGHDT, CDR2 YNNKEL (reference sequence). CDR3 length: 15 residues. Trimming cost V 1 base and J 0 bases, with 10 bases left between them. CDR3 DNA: TGTGCCAGCAGCCAAGTCGGGGAGAGCTCCTACGAGCAGTACTTC. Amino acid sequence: CASSQVGESSYEQYF.

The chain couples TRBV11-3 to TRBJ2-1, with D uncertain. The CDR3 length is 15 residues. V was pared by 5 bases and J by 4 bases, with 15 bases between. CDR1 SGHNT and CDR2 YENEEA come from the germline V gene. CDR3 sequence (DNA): TGTGCCAGCAGCCCGCCAGGCAGAGCATACAATGAGCAGTTCTTC. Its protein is CASSPPGRAYNEQFF. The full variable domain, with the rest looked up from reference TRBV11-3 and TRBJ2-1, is EAGVVQSPRYKIIEKKQPVAFWCNPISGHNTLYWYLQNLGQGPELLIRYENEEAVDDSQLPKDRFSAERLKGVDSTLKIQPAELGDSAVYLCASSPPGRAYNEQFFGPGTRLTVL.

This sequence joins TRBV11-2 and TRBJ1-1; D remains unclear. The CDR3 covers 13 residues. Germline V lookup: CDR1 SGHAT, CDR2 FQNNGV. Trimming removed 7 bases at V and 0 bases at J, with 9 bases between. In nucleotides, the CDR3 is TGTGCCAGCACCTCCCCTATGAACACTGAAGCTTTCTTT. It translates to CASTSPMNTEAFF.

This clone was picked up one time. CDR3 nucleotides: TGCGCCAGCAACATATGGGGCGGACAAGAGACCCAGTACTTC. This gives the protein CASNIWGGQETQYF. The rearrangement links TRBV5-1 to TRBJ2-5; tentatively, D is TRBD1 (5 bases). V lost 6 bases and J lost 2, with 14 bases in between. The CDR3 is made up of 14 amino acids. Germline loops: CDR1 SGHRS, CDR2 YFSETQ.

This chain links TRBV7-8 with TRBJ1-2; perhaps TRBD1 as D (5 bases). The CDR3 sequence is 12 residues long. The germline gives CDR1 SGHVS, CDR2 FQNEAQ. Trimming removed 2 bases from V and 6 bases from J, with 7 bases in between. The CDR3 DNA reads TGTGCCAGCAGCTTAAGGGGCGATGGCTACACCTTC. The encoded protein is CASSLRGDGYTF.